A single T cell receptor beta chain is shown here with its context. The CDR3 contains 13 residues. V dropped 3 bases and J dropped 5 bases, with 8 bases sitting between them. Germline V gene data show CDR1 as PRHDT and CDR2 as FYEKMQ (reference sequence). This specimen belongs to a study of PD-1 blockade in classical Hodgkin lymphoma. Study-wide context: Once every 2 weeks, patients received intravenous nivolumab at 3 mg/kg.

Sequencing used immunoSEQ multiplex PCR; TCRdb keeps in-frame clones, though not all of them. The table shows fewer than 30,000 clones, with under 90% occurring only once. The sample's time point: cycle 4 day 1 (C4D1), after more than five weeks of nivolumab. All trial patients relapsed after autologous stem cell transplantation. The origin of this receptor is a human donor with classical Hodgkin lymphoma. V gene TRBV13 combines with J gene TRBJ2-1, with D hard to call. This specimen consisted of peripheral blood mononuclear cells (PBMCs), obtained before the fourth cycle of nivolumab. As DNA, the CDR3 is TGTGCCAGCAGCTTGGGTCAGCACAATGAGCAGTTCTTC. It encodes CASSLGQHNEQFF.